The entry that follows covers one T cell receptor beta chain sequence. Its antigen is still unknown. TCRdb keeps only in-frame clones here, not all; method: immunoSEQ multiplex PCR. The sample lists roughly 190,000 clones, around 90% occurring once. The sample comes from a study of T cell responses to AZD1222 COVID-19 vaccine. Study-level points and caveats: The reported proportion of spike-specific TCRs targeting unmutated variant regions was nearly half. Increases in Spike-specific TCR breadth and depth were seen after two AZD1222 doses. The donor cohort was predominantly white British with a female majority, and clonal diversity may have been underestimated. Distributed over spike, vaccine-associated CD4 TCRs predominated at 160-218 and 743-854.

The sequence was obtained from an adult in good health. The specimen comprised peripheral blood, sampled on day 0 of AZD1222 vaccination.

CDR3 protein: CSVVEGAGGYTF. CDR3 DNA sequence: TGCAGCGTTGTTGAGGGGGCGGGTGGCTACACCTTC. The V gene is TRBV29-1, the J gene TRBJ1-2, with TRBD1 matching over 7 bases. V shed 4 bases and J 7 bases; nucleotides not matched to a gene: 6. Per germline, CDR1 SQVTM and CDR2 ANQGSEA. The CDR3 totals 12 residues.